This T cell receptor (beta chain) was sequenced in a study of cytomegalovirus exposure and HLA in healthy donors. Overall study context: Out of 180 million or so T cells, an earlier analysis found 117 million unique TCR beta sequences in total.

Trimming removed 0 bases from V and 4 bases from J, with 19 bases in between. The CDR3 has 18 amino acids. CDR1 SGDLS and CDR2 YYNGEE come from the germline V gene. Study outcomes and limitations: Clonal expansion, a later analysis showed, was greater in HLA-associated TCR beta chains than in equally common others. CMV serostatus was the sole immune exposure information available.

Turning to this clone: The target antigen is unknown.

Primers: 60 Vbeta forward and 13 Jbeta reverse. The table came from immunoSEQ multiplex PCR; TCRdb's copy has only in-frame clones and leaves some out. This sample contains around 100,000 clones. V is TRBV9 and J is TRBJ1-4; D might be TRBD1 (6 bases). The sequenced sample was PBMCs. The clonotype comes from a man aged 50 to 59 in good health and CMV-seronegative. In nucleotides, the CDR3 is TGTGCCAGCAGCGTAGGTTCCGGGTTTGGGGGCGGTAATGAAAAACTGTTTTTT. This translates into CASSVGSGFGGGNEKLFF.